The clone carrying this T cell receptor beta chain was found many times. What it binds is unknown. Using RNA transcripts as the source, TCR beta CDR3 regions were amplified. HTBI primers drove first-round RT-PCR of the TCR CDR3. MiXCR, applied by TCRdb to the multiplex PCR reads, yields one record per CDR3 protein. Of roughly 100,000 distinct CDR3 sequences in the sample, about 45% were seen once. These data belong to a study of T cells in Graves' hyperthyroidism and ophthalmopathy. For the study at large: Peripheral blood specimens were obtained at initial diagnosis, prior to any treatment. General study findings and limits: Ophthalmopathy prediction by the model preceded onset by a median approximately 6.1 months. Using 13 V-J features, a model discriminated ophthalmopathy from stable hyperthyroidism. Most thyroid clonotypes that were expanded above 0.001 also turned up in blood.

Trimming at V came to 5 bases and at J to 2 bases, leaving 5 bases not matched to a gene. Germline assignment: CDR1 SGHVS and CDR2 FQNEAQ. The CDR3 covers 16 residues. The specimen sequenced was blood. The source of this sequence is a man in his forties with Graves' hyperthyroidism. V usage is TRBV7-8 and J usage is TRBJ2-3, with 12 nucleotides matching TRBD2. The CDR3 protein is CASSASGRAPTDTQYF. In DNA form, the CDR3 reads TGTGCCAGCAGCGCTAGCGGGAGGGCGCCCACAGATACGCAGTATTTT.